This T cell receptor beta chain was sequenced in a study of technical replicates of blood from a handful of donors. The data were produced by immunoSEQ multiplex PCR, yet TCRdb's version contains in-frame clones alone and is incomplete. Among some 74,000 clones listed, 95% to 97% were seen once. The CDR3 is 14 residues long. Trimming stripped 0 bases from V and 2 bases from J, with 9 bases between. Germline CDR1 SGHNT, CDR2 YYREEE (reference sequence). The sample taken for sequencing was T cells isolated from PBMCs. The sequence was collected from a human donor in good health. The genes are TRBV5-4 and TRBJ2-7; D is possibly TRBD2 (6 bases). CDR3 in amino acids: CASSLGSSAYEQYF. The CDR3 DNA reads TGTGCCAGCAGCTTGGGATCTAGCGCCTACGAGCAGTACTTC.